Shown below are 7 T cell receptor beta chains from a single sample sequenced in a study of cytomegalovirus exposure and HLA in healthy donors. Vbeta (60) and Jbeta (13) primers were used in the PCR. Method: immunoSEQ multiplex PCR; TCRdb's copy keeps in-frame clones and lacks some. Of some 170,000 clones detected, 60% to 80% appear once; the ten largest clones hold approximately 6%. The sample comprised PBMCs. These receptors all stem from a man aged 35-49 years in good health and CMV-seropositive.

The CDR3 DNA is TGTGCCAGCAGCTTAGTAGCGGGAGGGCCACACAATGAGCAGTTCTTC. Amino acids: CASSLVAGGPHNEQFF. The gene calls are TRBV7-9 and TRBJ2-1; 11 bases align to TRBD2. V was pared by 1 base and J by 5 bases, with 4 bases of the junction left unmatched. The CDR3 has 16 residues. Germline-derived CDR1 and CDR2 are SEHNR and FQNEAQ (reference sequence). Full variable domain (rest looked up from reference TRBV7-9 and TRBJ2-1): DTGVSQNPRHKITKRGQNVTFRCDPISEHNRLYWYRQTLGQGPEFLTYFQNEAQLEKSRLLSDRFSAERPKGSFSTLEIQRTEQGDSAMYLCASSLVAGGPHNEQFFGPGTRLTVL.

The genes are TRBV2 and TRBJ2-7; 8 nucleotides match TRBD1. Germline lookup yields CDR1 SNHLY and CDR2 FYNNEI. J gave up 5 bases and V 7 bases, and 13 bases lay outside the gene matches. This CDR3 has 15 residues. CDR3 residues: CASTRDRSTPDEQYF. The CDR3 coding sequence is TGTGCCAGCACTAGGGACAGGTCGACCCCGGACGAGCAGTACTTC. Looking up the rest from reference TRBV2 and TRBJ2-7 gives the full variable domain: EPEVTQTPSHQVTQMGQEVILRCVPISNHLYFYWYRQILGQKVEFLVSFYNNEISEKSEIFDDQFSVERPDGSNFTLKIRSTKLEDSAMYFCASTRDRSTPDEQYFGPGTRLTVT.

The chain uses TRBV19 and TRBJ1-2; tentatively, D is TRBD1 (5 bases). The CDR3 has 16 residues. V lost 5 bases to trimming and J lost 4 bases, with 20 bases between them. In germline, CDR1 is LNHDA, CDR2 SQIVND (reference sequence). CDR3 coding DNA: TGTGCCAGTAGTCCCCAGGGCCCCAAATTAAGCTATGGCTACACCTTC. It translates to CASSPQGPKLSYGYTF.

The rearrangement uses TRBV27 and TRBJ2-3, with TRBD2 matching over 12 bases. The CDR3 runs 17 residues. V lost 5 bases, J lost 8 bases, and 14 bases stayed unmatched. Germline V lookup: CDR1 MNHEY, CDR2 SMNVEV (reference sequence). CDR3 sequence (DNA): TGTGCCAGCAGTCCCCGCTTGACTAGCGGGAGTTGGGGTACGCAGTATTTT. It yields the protein CASSPRLTSGSWGTQYF.

The chain combines TRBV5-1 with TRBJ2-1; 11 bases align to TRBD2. Trimming at V came to 2 bases and at J to 7 bases, leaving 11 bases not matched to a gene. The germline gives CDR1 SGHRS, CDR2 YFSETQ. This CDR3 is 17 amino acids long. CDR3 DNA sequence: TGCGCCAGCAGCTTAATTAGCGGGAGGGCCATGGGGAATGAGCAGTTCTTC. Its protein is CASSLISGRAMGNEQFF.

The chain has TRBV19 and TRBJ2-1; perhaps TRBD1 as D (5 bases). V dropped 6 bases and J dropped 0 bases, with 9 bases sitting between them. CDR1 LNHDA and CDR2 SQIVND come from the germline V gene (reference sequence). The length of the CDR3 is 14 residues. The CDR3 DNA reads as TGTGCCAGTAGGGACACCGTCTCCTACAATGAGCAGTTCTTC. Translating it yields CASRDTVSYNEQFF.

The V call is TRBV7-5, the J call TRBJ1-3; the DNA was not used to check the table's D call, TRBD1. TRBV7-5 is an annotated pseudogene. This CDR3 is 16 amino acids long. The chain's CDR3 is CARSPRGQGKGNTIYF. Written as DNA, the CDR3 is TGTGCCAGAAGCCCTCGGGGACAGGGGAAAGGAAACACCATATATTTT.